Given below is one T cell receptor (beta chain) in context. What it binds is not known. The identical CDR3 is also encoded by other nucleotide sequences in the sample. Assay: immunoSEQ multiplex PCR; the TCRdb copy retains only in-frame clones and omits some. The data contain 100,000 or so clones, 80% to 90% of them singletons. This entry belongs to a study of T cell responses to AZD1222 COVID-19 vaccine. Whole-study context: Second-dose intervals near 4 or 12 weeks were combined.

Trimming removed 1 base at V and 3 bases at J, with 3 bases between. This CDR3 region has 11 residues. The germline CDR1 and CDR2 sequences are DFQATT and SNEGSKA (reference sequence). Notes on the study in general: Mostly white British, mostly female donors; authors suggested clonal diversity may be underestimated. Per reports, nearly half of all spike-specific TCRs target regions that are unmutated in variants. Spike-specific TCR breadth and depth both grew after two AZD1222 doses.

This sequence originates from an adult in good health. The gene calls are TRBV20-1 and TRBJ1-1; D remains ambiguous. The sample here was peripheral blood, taken on day 0 of AZD1222 vaccination. CDR3 bases: TGCAGTGCTAGAGGTGACACTGAAGCTTTCTTT. Translating gives CSARGDTEAFF.